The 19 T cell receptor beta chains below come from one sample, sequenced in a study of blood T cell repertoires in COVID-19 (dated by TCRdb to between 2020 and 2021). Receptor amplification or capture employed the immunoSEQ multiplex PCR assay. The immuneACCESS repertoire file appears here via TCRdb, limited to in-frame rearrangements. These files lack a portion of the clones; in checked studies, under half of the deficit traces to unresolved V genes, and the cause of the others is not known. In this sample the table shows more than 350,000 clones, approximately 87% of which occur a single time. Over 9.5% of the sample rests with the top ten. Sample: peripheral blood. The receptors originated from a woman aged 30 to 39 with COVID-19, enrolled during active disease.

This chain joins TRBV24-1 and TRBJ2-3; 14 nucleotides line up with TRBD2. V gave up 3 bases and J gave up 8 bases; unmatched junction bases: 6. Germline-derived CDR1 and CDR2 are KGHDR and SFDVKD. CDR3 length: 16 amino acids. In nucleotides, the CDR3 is TGTGCCACCAGTGATCCGACTAGCGGGAGGGCCTCTACGCAGTATTTT. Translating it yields CATSDPTSGRASTQYF.

CDR3 in DNA: TGTGCCAGCAAGGAAGGAGGACCAAGAAACATTCAGTACTTC. It is translated as CASKEGGPRNIQYF. The chain joins TRBV6-5 to TRBJ2-4, with a weak D call TRBD2 (5 bases). The CDR3 runs 14 residues. Trimming pared 7 bases from V and 6 bases from J, leaving 16 bases between. The germline V gene encodes CDR1 MNHEY and CDR2 SVGAGI.

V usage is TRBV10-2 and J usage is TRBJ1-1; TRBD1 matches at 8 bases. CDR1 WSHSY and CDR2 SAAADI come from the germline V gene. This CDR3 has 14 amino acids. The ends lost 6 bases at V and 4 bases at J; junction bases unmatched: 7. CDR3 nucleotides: TGCGCCAGCAGCGGACAGGGTGGCACCACTGAAGCTTTCTTT. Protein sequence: CASSGQGGTTEAFF.

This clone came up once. The CDR3 DNA reads TGTGCCAGCAGGACCGGACAGATCAGCACAGATACGCAGTATTTT. Encoded protein: CASRTGQISTDTQYF. V usage is TRBV6-5 and J usage is TRBJ2-3, with D maybe TRBD1 (6 bases). Trimming removed 6 bases from V and 0 bases from J, with 13 bases in between. CDR3 length: 15 residues. The germline V gene encodes CDR1 MNHEY and CDR2 SVGAGI.

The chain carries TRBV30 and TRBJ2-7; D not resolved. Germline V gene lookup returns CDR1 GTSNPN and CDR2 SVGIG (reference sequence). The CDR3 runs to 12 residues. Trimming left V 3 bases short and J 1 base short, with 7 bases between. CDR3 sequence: CAWSRVSYEQYF. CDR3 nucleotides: TGTGCCTGGAGCCGGGTGTCCTACGAGCAGTACTTC.

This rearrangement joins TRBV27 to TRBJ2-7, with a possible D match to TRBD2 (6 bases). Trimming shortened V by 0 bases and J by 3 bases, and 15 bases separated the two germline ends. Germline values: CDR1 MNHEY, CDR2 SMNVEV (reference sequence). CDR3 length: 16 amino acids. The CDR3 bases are TGTGCCAGCAGTTTATCGGTGTGGACTACCGACTACGAGCAGTACTTC. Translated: CASSLSVWTTDYEQYF.

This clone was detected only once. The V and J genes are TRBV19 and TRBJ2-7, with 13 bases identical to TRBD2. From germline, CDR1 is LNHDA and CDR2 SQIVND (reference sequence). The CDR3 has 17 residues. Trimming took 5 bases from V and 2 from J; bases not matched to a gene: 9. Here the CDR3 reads CASSLTSGRVGAYEQYF. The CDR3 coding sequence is TGTGCCAGTAGTCTAACTAGCGGGAGGGTTGGAGCCTACGAGCAGTACTTC.

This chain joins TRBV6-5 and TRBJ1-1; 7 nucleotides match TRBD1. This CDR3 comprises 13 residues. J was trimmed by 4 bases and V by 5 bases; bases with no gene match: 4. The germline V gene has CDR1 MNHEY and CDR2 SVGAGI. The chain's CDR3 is CASSPRQGTEAFF. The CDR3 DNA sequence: TGTGCCAGCAGTCCCCGACAGGGCACTGAAGCTTTCTTT.

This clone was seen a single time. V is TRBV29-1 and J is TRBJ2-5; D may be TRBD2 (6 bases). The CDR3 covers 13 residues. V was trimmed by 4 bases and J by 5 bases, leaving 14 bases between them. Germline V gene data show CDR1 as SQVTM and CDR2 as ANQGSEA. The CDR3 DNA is TGCAGCGTTGTTTCTGGTGGGGGGGAGACCCAGTACTTC. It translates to CSVVSGGGETQYF.

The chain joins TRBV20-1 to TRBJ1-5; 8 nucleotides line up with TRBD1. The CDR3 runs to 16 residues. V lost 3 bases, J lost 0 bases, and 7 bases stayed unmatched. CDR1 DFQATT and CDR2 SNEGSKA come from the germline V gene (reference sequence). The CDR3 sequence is CSASPLTGDSNQPQHF. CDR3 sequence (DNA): TGCAGTGCTAGTCCACTGACAGGGGATAGCAATCAGCCCCAGCATTTT.

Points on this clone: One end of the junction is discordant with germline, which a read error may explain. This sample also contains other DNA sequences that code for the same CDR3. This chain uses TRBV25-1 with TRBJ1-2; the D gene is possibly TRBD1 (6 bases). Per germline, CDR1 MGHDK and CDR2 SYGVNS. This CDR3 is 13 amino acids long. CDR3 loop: CASSGWDIYGYTF. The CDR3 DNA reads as TGTGCCAGCAGTGGTTGGGACATCTATGGCTACACCTTT.

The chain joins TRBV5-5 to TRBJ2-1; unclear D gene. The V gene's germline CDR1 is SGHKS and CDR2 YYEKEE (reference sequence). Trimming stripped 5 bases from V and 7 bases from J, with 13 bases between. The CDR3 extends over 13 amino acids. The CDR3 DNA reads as TGTGCCAGCAGGCCCAGGCTCGTAAATGAGCAGTTCTTC. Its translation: CASRPRLVNEQFF.

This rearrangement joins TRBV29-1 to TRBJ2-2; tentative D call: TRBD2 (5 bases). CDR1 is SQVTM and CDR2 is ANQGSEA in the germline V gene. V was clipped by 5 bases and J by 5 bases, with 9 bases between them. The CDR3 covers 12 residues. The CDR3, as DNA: TGCAGCGTTACGGGAAATACCGGGGAGCTGTTTTTT. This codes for CSVTGNTGELFF.

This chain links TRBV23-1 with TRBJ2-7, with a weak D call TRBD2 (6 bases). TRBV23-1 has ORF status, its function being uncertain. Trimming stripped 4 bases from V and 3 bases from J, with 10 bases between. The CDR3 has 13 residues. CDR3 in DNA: TGCGCCAGCAGTCGGCCGACTAGCTACGAGCAGTACTTC. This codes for CASSRPTSYEQYF.

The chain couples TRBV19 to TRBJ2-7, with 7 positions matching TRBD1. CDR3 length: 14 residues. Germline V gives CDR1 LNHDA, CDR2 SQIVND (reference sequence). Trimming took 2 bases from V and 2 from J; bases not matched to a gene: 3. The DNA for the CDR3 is TGTGCCAGTAGTATATTGCAGGGGGCCTACGAGCAGTACTTC. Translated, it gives CASSILQGAYEQYF.

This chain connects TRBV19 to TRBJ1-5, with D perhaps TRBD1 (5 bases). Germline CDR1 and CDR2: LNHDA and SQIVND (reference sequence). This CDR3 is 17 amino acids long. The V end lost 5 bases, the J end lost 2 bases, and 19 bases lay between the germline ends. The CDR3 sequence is CASSPMSTEIGNQPQHF. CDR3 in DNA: TGTGCCAGTAGTCCCATGTCGACAGAAATCGGCAATCAGCCCCAGCATTTT. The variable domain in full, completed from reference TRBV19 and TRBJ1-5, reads DGGITQSPKYLFRKEGQNVTLSCEQNLNHDAMYWYRQDPGQGLRLIYYSQIVNDFQKGDIAEGYSVSREKKESFPLTVTSAQKNPTAFYLCASSPMSTEIGNQPQHFGDGTRLSIL.

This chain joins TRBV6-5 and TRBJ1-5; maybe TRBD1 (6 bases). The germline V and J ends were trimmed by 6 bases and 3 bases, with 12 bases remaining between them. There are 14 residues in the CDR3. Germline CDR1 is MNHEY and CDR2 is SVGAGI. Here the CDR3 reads CASRSTGTNQPQHF. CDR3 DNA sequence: TGTGCCAGCAGGTCAACAGGGACCAATCAGCCCCAGCATTTT.

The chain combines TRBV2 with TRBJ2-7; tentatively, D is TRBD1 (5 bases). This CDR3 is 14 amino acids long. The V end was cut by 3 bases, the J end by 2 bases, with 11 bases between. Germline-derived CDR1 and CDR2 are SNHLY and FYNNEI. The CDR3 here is CASSDGHRPYEQYF. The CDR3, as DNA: TGTGCCAGCAGTGACGGACACCGACCCTACGAGCAGTACTTC.

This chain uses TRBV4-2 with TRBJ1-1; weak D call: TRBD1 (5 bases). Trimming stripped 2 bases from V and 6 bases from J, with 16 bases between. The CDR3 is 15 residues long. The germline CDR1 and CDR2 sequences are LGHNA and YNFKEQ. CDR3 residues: CASSQIVQGSPEAFF. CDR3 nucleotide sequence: TGTGCCAGCAGCCAAATAGTCCAGGGAAGTCCTGAAGCTTTCTTT.